This is a list of T cell receptor beta chains from one sample in a study of T cells in localized non-small cell lung cancer. Sequencing used immunoSEQ multiplex PCR; TCRdb keeps in-frame clones, though not all of them. Of tens of thousands of clones detected, 85% to 95% appear once; the ten largest clones hold 7.9%. The source material was peripheral blood, sampled before any cancer treatment. The receptor source for this set is a female donor older than 55 with stage I lung adenocarcinoma. Each CDR3 is given with its conserved first and last residue. A D gene is named only where the DNA matches it firmly.

J,D,length,V,CDR3
TRBJ1-4,NA,16,TRBV19,CASSIVRRKANEKLFF
TRBJ2-1,NA,14,TRBV4-2,CASSQDQGGGEQFF
TRBJ1-1,TRBD1,14,TRBV9,CASSVAGGNTEAFF
TRBJ1-5,NA,17,TRBV28,CASSLESRGSRNQPQHF
TRBJ1-2,NA,12,TRBV30,CACQQDNYGYTF
TRBJ2-4,NA,15,TRBV6-5,CASRWGRAGKNIQYF
TRBJ2-1,TRBD1,15,TRBV6-4,CASSDSRGLPNEQFF
TRBJ1-1,NA,13,TRBV2,CASCPGWGTEAFF
TRBJ1-1,NA,15,TRBV28,CEIRPPRGRNTEAFF
TRBJ2-3,TRBD2,17,TRBV28,CASSPLAGGTRTDTQYF
TRBJ1-6,NA,14,TRBV6-6,CASRVWGDNSPLHF
TRBJ2-7,NA,13,TRBV5-1,CASSWEGGNEQYF
TRBJ1-4,NA,16,TRBV28,CASRGGRRTTNEKLFF
TRBJ2-4,NA,15,TRBV2,CASSEGGGPKNIQYF
TRBJ2-3,TRBD2,15,TRBV10-3,CAISESTSGGDTQYF
TRBJ2-7,NA,15,TRBV6-5,CASSYAGGTSYEQYF
TRBJ1-4,NA,15,TRBV19,CASSIGTGANEKLFF
TRBJ2-3,TRBD2,14,TRBV5-1,CASSPEGGTRTQYF
TRBJ1-1,TRBD1,14,TRBV11-3,CASSLGDRVTEAFF
TRBJ2-5,TRBD2,15,TRBV2,CATRSSGVLQETQYF
TRBJ1-1,NA,15,TRBV5-5,CASSVADRPNTEAFF
TRBJ1-5,TRBD1,13,TRBV10-1,CASRRQGDQPQHF
TRBJ2-1,NA,13,TRBV7-9,CASTLQGGHEQFF
TRBJ2-2,TRBD1,16,TRBV28,CASSLDTGGGTGELFF
TRBJ2-7,TRBD1,15,TRBV28,CASSWGTGERVWQYF
TRBJ2-1,TRBD1,12,TRBV29-1,CSKGTDYNEQFF
TRBJ1-4,TRBD1,14,TRBV4-2,CASSHPGQGEKLFF
TRBJ2-7,TRBD2,16,TRBV7-8,CASSLRPGTSGYEQYF
TRBJ1-1,NA,10,TRBV19,CASMRTEAFF
TRBJ1-2,NA,13,TRBV7-9,CASSLSRGQGYTF
TRBJ2-7,NA,12,TRBV28,CASSSSRREQYF
TRBJ1-1,TRBD1,14,TRBV5-6,CASSLTGGGTEAFF
TRBJ1-5,TRBD1,16,TRBV18,CASSPQGQGRDQPQHF
TRBJ1-2,NA,13,TRBV19,CASSALQSYGYTF
TRBJ2-4,NA,16,TRBV4-3,CASSQEGSRNQNIQYF
TRBJ1-1,NA,14,TRBV10-1,CASSESGGGGEAFF
TRBJ2-6,NA,16,TRBV5-4,CASSPQAGTGANVLTF
TRBJ2-3,NA,15,TRBV9,CASSVGSGARDTQYF
TRBJ2-1,NA,15,TRBV19,CASSTYYTPYNEQFF
TRBJ2-7,TRBD1,15,TRBV29-1,CSVERWDRPPYEQYF
TRBJ1-4,TRBD1,14,TRBV19,CASTRTGTNEKLFF
TRBJ1-5,NA,13,TRBV7-2,CASSSQENQPQHF
TRBJ1-2,NA,15,TRBV28,CASSSTGRTSYGYTF
TRBJ2-7,NA,15,TRBV9,CASSLGPGTGYEQYF
TRBJ2-7,TRBD1,14,TRBV5-4,CASSRTGGSYEQYF